Below, 14 T cell receptor beta chains from the same sample are listed, as sequenced in a study of blood T cell repertoires in COVID-19. Assay: immunoSEQ multiplex PCR; the TCRdb copy retains only in-frame clones and omits some. The table lists about 170,000 clones, about 85% of them singletons. The sequencing input was peripheral blood. These receptors were obtained from a woman older than 75 with COVID-19, enrolled during active disease.

The gene calls are TRBV18 and TRBJ1-5, with D uncertain. CDR3 length equals 14 residues. Germline loops: CDR1 KGHSH, CDR2 LQKENI. V was pared by 10 bases and J by 0 bases, with 13 bases between. This CDR3 reads CATAAGNSNQPQHF. Here the CDR3 DNA reads TGTGCCACCGCGGCCGGGAATAGCAATCAGCCCCAGCATTTT. Combining the CDR3 with reference TRBV18 and TRBJ1-5 gives the whole variable domain NAGVMQNPRHLVRRRGQEARLRCSPMKGHSHVYWYRQLPEEGLKFMVYLQKENIIDESGMPKERFSAEFPKEGPSILRIQQVVRGDSAAYFCATAAGNSNQPQHFGDGTRLSIL.

The genes are TRBV5-1 and TRBJ1-2; D unclear. Trimming left V 0 bases short and J 1 base short, with 13 bases between. Germline CDR1 SGHRS, CDR2 YFSETQ. The CDR3 has 16 residues. The CDR3 region has the DNA TGCGCCAGCAGCTTGGCCCCGGCAGGAAATAACTATGGCTACACCTTC. As protein: CASSLAPAGNNYGYTF.

To note about this clone: A much larger clone differs from this one at a single base, so this may be a read error. The chain carries TRBV7-2 and TRBJ1-1; possible D gene TRBD1, 5 bases. Trimming removed 3 bases from V and 1 base from J, with 9 bases in between. The germline gives CDR1 SGHTA, CDR2 FQGNSA. The CDR3 runs to 14 residues. CDR3 amino acids: CASSFGTSNTEAFF. DNA for the CDR3: TGTGCCAGCAGCTTCGGGACTTCGAACACTGAAGCTTTCTTT.

The chain recombines TRBV19 with TRBJ2-6; D is unresolved. Trimming removed 4 bases at V and 0 bases at J, with 7 bases between. Germline CDR1 reads LNHDA; CDR2 reads SQIVND (reference sequence). The CDR3 consists of 15 residues. The CDR3 sequence: CASSTQNSGANVLTF. As DNA, the CDR3 is TGTGCCAGTAGTACCCAAAACTCTGGGGCCAACGTCCTGACTTTC.

The chain joins TRBV2 to TRBJ1-6; 7 nucleotides match TRBD1. CDR3 length: 16 amino acids. From germline, CDR1 is SNHLY and CDR2 FYNNEI. V dropped 4 bases and J dropped 10; count of bases not matched to a gene: 13. Here the CDR3 DNA reads TGTGCCAGCAGTGTCGGACAGGCCCTGAGTGGGTCACCCCTCCACTTT. This gives the protein CASSVGQALSGSPLHF. The full variable domain, its missing parts supplied by reference TRBV2 and TRBJ1-6, is EPEVTQTPSHQVTQMGQEVILRCVPISNHLYFYWYRQILGQKVEFLVSFYNNEISEKSEIFDDQFSVERPDGSNFTLKIRSTKLEDSAMYFCASSVGQALSGSPLHFGNGTRLTVT.

J is TRBJ2-7 and V is TRBV5-1; tentative D call: TRBD2 (5 bases). V shed 6 bases and J shed 3 bases, with 13 bases lying between them. This CDR3 is 13 amino acids long. Germline V gene data show CDR1 as SGHRS and CDR2 as YFSETQ. DNA for the CDR3: TGCGCCAGCACCGGGGTTAATAGCTACGAGCAGTACTTC. Translating it yields CASTGVNSYEQYF.

The chain carries TRBV14 and TRBJ2-1; no clear D. Trimming cost V 4 bases and J 8 bases, with 6 bases left between them. This CDR3 contains 11 residues. Germline CDR1 and CDR2: SGHDN and FVKESK. The CDR3 DNA is TGTGCCAGCAGCCGCGACTATGAGCAGTTCTTC. Translation gives CASSRDYEQFF. The full variable domain, its missing parts supplied by reference TRBV14 and TRBJ2-1, is EAGVTQFPSHSVIEKGQTVTLRCDPISGHDNLYWYRRVMGKEIKFLLHFVKESKQDESGMPNNRFLAERTGGTYSTLKVQPAELEDSGVYFCASSRDYEQFFGPGTRLTVL.

The chain is built from TRBV9 and TRBJ1-5, with D maybe TRBD1 (6 bases). Between the trimmed V and J ends, which lost 0 bases and 4 bases, there was a span of 11 bases. CDR1 and CDR2 (germline): SGDLS, YYNGEE. The CDR3 runs 15 residues. Here the CDR3 reads CASSVAQGGNQPQHF. As DNA, the CDR3 is TGTGCCAGCAGCGTAGCACAGGGTGGGAATCAGCCCCAGCATTTT.

This chain uses TRBV5-5 with TRBJ1-4; weak D call: TRBD1 (6 bases). Per the germline V gene, CDR1 is SGHKS and CDR2 is YYEKEE (reference sequence). The CDR3 is 15 amino acids. Trimming shortened V by 4 bases and J by 7 bases, and 17 bases separated the two germline ends. The CDR3 reads CASSLLQGFREKLFF. For the CDR3, the DNA is TGTGCCAGCAGCCTCTTACAGGGTTTTCGTGAAAAACTGTTTTTT.

This clone occurred once. The chain joins TRBV5-1 to TRBJ2-7, with a possible D match to TRBD1 (6 bases). There are 14 residues in the CDR3. Trimming shortened V by 5 bases and J by 4 bases, and 16 bases separated the two germline ends. The germline gives CDR1 SGHRS, CDR2 YFSETQ. The CDR3 coding sequence is TGCGCCAGCAGGATTTACCAGGGGCCGTACGAGCAGTACTTC. Protein: CASRIYQGPYEQYF.

In this sample, this clone turned up once. The chain links TRBV28 to TRBJ2-3; 12 nucleotides line up with TRBD2. There are 18 residues in the CDR3. Germline V gene sequence: CDR1 MDHEN, CDR2 SYDVKM. Unmatched junction bases numbered 11, after V lost 4 bases and J lost 3 bases. DNA of the CDR3: TGTGCCAGCAGTTCCAACCGACTAGCGGGAGCTGGTACAGATACGCAGTATTTT. This encodes CASSSNRLAGAGTDTQYF.

This chain links TRBV12-3 or TRBV12-4 with TRBJ1-5; D is unresolved. V shed 8 bases and J shed 0 bases, with 5 bases lying between them. The CDR3 has 12 residues. CDR3 residues: CASGFSNQPQHF. The DNA for the CDR3 is TGTGCCAGCGGCTTTAGCAATCAGCCCCAGCATTTT.

V and J are TRBV28 and TRBJ1-6; 8 bases are a match to TRBD1. Germline CDR1 MDHEN, CDR2 SYDVKM. The CDR3 is 20 residues long. Trimming took 5 bases from V and 2 from J; bases not matched to a gene: 17. The CDR3 loop is CASSITPNSRQGPYNSPLHF. In nucleotides, the CDR3 is TGTGCCAGCAGTATTACCCCCAACAGCAGACAGGGGCCCTATAATTCACCCCTCCACTTT.

V usage is TRBV29-1 and J usage is TRBJ1-2; D is unresolved. Looked up from germline, CDR1 is SQVTM and CDR2 is ANQGSEA. V was cut by 7 bases and J by 4 bases, with 13 bases left in between. The CDR3 length is 12 residues. Here the CDR3 reads CSGTMGSYGYTF. The CDR3 DNA reads as TGCAGCGGTACGATGGGGAGCTATGGCTACACCTTC.